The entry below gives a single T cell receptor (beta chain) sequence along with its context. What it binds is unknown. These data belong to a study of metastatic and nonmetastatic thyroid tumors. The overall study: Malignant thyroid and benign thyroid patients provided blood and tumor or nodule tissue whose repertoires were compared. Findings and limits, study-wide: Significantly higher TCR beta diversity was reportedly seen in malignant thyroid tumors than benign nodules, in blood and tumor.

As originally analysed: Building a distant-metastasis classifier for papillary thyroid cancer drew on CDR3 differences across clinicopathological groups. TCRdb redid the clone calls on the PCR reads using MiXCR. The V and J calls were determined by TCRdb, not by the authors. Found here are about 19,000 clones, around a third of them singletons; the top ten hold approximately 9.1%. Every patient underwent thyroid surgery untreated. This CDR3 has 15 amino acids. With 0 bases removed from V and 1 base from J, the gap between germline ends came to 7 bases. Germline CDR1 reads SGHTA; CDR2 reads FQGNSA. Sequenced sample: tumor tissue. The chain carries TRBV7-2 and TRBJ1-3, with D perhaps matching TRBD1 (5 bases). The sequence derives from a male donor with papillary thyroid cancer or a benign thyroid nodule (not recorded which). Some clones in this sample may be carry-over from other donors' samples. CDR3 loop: CASSLAPGSGNTIYF. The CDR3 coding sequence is TGTGCCAGCAGCTTAGCGCCAGGGTCTGGAAACACCATATATTTT. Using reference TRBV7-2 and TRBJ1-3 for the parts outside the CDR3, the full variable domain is GAGVSQSPSNKVTEKGKDVELRCDPISGHTALYWYRQSLGQGLEFLIYFQGNSAPDKSGLPSDRFSAERTGGSVSTLTIQRTQQEDSAVYLCASSLAPGSGNTIYFGEGSWLTVV.